This T cell receptor (beta chain) was captured by sequencing in a study of T-cell reconstitution after alpha-beta-depleted transplantation in children. General study points: Once a year had passed after transplant, T-cell counts and diversity came mostly from newly produced T cells. The study reportedly traced alpha-beta T cells about two months after transplant to several hundred expanded graft clones.

Trimming left V 2 bases short and J 3 bases short, with 6 bases between. Germline CDR1 and CDR2: ENHRY and SYGVKD. The CDR3 covers 13 residues. The TCRbeta library was prepared with unique molecular identifiers. TCRdb ran MiXCR on the PCR reads and lists one entry per CDR3 protein. The sample includes about 110,000 distinct CDR3 sequences, over 9% of them seen just once. This clonotype was counted a few times. Antigen: not known. The V gene is TRBV10-3, the J gene TRBJ2-3; TRBD1 is a possible D gene (5 bases). The specimen comprised PBMCs, sampled before TCRalphabeta/CD19-depleted stem cell transplant. The sequence was collected from a boy younger than 10 with acute lymphoblastic leukemia, due to receive a stem cell transplant. CDR3 residues: CAISEAGTDTQYF. The CDR3 DNA is TGTGCCATCAGTGAGGCAGGGACAGATACGCAGTATTTT.